The present T cell receptor (beta chain) was sequenced within a study of control samples from healthy donors and cancer patients. V dropped 3 bases and J dropped 6 bases, with 8 bases sitting between them. The CDR3 loop spans 12 amino acids. Assay used: immunoSEQ multiplex PCR; TCRdb lists only in-frame clones, some missing. The table includes about 160,000 clones, approximately 96% detected once. The sequence came from a woman under 40 in good health. This chain uses TRBV12-3 or TRBV12-4 with TRBJ1-1; a possible D gene is TRBD1 (5 bases). Sequencing input: blood. This CDR3 reads CASSLGRSEAFF. CDR3 DNA sequence: TGTGCCAGCAGTTTGGGGCGGTCTGAAGCTTTCTTT.